What follows are 30 T cell receptor beta chains derived from one specimen sequenced in a study of STAT3 mutations in large granular lymphocyte leukemia. Study-wide results and limits: In T-cell large granular lymphocyte leukemia, about half of patients showed multiple immunodominant subclonotypes.

The repertoire was sequenced with immunoSEQ multiplex PCR; TCRdb's copy has only in-frame clones and lacks some. The sample has 30,000 to 35,000 clones; about 74% are singletons. Their target antigens are unknown. The sequenced sample was peripheral blood mononuclear cells. The receptors originated from a woman between 50 and 59 years old with T-cell large granular lymphocyte leukemia. Some clones in this sample may be carry-over from other donors' samples.

This chain uses TRBV6-4 with TRBJ2-6; D might be TRBD1 (6 bases). The V end lost 3 bases, the J end lost 2 bases, and 8 bases lay between the germline ends. Germline V gene data show CDR1 as MRHNA and CDR2 as SNTAGT. The CDR3 length is 15 residues. CDR3 coding DNA: TGTGCCAGCAGTGAAGAGGGGGCTGGGGCCAACGTCCTGACTTTC. It yields the protein CASSEEGAGANVLTF.

The chain employs TRBV29-1 and TRBJ2-7, with a possible D match to TRBD1 (7 bases). CDR1 and CDR2 from the germline V gene are SQVTM and ANQGSEA. V was clipped by 4 bases and J by 4 bases, with 20 bases between them. There are 15 residues in the CDR3. CDR3 residues: CSVGLQGTYKYEQYF. The CDR3 nucleotides are TGCAGCGTTGGCTTACAGGGGACTTATAAGTACGAGCAGTACTTC.

This sequence joins TRBV11-2 and TRBJ2-7, with D unclear. There are 12 residues in the CDR3. CDR1 is SGHAT and CDR2 is FQNNGV in the germline V gene. V lost 1 base and J lost 1, with 2 bases in between. CDR3 sequence: CASSLGSYEQYF. CDR3 sequence (DNA): TGTGCCAGCAGCTTAGGGTCCTACGAGCAGTACTTC.

This clone was recorded once. The chain employs TRBV9 and TRBJ2-3, with D perhaps matching TRBD2 (5 bases). Germline values: CDR1 SGDLS, CDR2 YYNGEE. V shed 3 bases and J shed 4 bases, with 15 bases lying between them. The CDR3 loop spans 15 amino acids. CDR3 bases: TGTGCCAGCAGCGCCGAGCGGAGACCGGCAGATACGCAGTATTTT. Translation gives CASSAERRPADTQYF. The whole variable domain, filled in from reference TRBV9 and TRBJ2-3, reads DSGVTQTPKHLITATGQRVTLRCSPRSGDLSVYWYQQSLDQGLQFLIQYYNGEERAKGNILERFSAQQFPDLHSELNLSSLELGDSALYFCASSAERRPADTQYFGPGTRLTVL.

The chain employs TRBV6-5 and TRBJ2-5; maybe TRBD1 (6 bases). Trimming cost V 1 base and J 1 base, with 7 bases left between them. Per the germline V gene, CDR1 is MNHEY and CDR2 is SVGAGI. This CDR3 spans 14 amino acids. CDR3 loop: CASSYLGGQETQYF. CDR3 nucleotides: TGTGCCAGCAGTTACTTAGGGGGCCAAGAGACCCAGTACTTC.

The chain joins TRBV10-3 to TRBJ1-3; tentative D call: TRBD1 (5 bases). This CDR3 is built from 13 residues. In germline, CDR1 is ENHRY, CDR2 SYGVKD. The V end lost 7 bases, the J end lost 4 bases, and 11 bases lay between the germline ends. The CDR3 spells CAIKSAGGNTIYF. CDR3 DNA sequence: TGTGCCATCAAGTCCGCAGGGGGAAACACCATATATTTT.

This clone was recorded only once. This sequence joins TRBV7-9 and TRBJ1-3, with TRBD1 as a possible D gene (6 bases). The V end lost 5 bases, the J end lost 4 bases, and 18 bases lay between the germline ends. The CDR3 is made up of 16 amino acids. Germline loops: CDR1 SEHNR, CDR2 FQNEAQ (reference sequence). CDR3 loop: CASSLTGGRSGNTIYF. CDR3 sequence (DNA): TGTGCCAGCAGCCTGACGGGGGGCAGATCCGGAAACACCATATATTTT. The full variable domain, in which reference TRBV7-9 and TRBJ1-3 provide the parts outside the CDR3, is DTGVSQNPRHKITKRGQNVTFRCDPISEHNRLYWYRQTLGQGPEFLTYFQNEAQLEKSRLLSDRFSAERPKGSFSTLEIQRTEQGDSAMYLCASSLTGGRSGNTIYFGEGSWLTVV.

This clone was observed once. The V call is TRBV7-9, the J call TRBJ2-5; 11 nucleotides align to TRBD1. Germline CDR1 reads SEHNR; CDR2 reads FQNEAQ (reference sequence). V shed 4 bases, J shed 5 bases, and the junction held 3 bases outside the gene matches. The CDR3 covers 14 residues. The CDR3 nucleotides read TGTGCCAGCAGCTCGGGGACAGGGGGGGAGACCCAGTACTTC. Its translation: CASSSGTGGETQYF.

The genes are TRBV5-1 and TRBJ2-7, with a tentative D call TRBD1 (7 bases). CDR1 and CDR2 from the germline V gene are SGHRS and YFSETQ. This CDR3 spans 13 amino acids. V lost 5 bases to trimming and J lost 5 bases, with 14 bases between them. The CDR3 here is CASSQGGSNEQYF. The CDR3 DNA follows: TGCGCCAGCAGTCAGGGGGGTAGTAACGAGCAGTACTTC.

The genes are TRBV5-1 and TRBJ1-2, with D maybe TRBD1 (6 bases). The V and J ends lost 4 bases and 8 bases respectively, with 18 bases between them. CDR1 SGHRS and CDR2 YFSETQ come from the germline V gene. The CDR3 length is 14 residues. The CDR3 protein is CASSTSGHQGGYTF. The CDR3 DNA is TGCGCCAGCAGCACTTCGGGACACCAAGGAGGCTACACCTTC. Complete variable domain (other parts from reference TRBV5-1 and TRBJ1-2): KAGVTQTPRYLIKTRGQQVTLSCSPISGHRSVSWYQQTPGQGLQFLFEYFSETQRNKGNFPGRFSGRQFSNSRSEMNVSTLELGDSALYLCASSTSGHQGGYTFGSGTRLTVV.

This clone was seen a handful of times. The gene calls are TRBV2 and TRBJ1-5, with 8 bases that match TRBD1. CDR1 SNHLY and CDR2 FYNNEI come from the germline V gene. The CDR3 consists of 13 residues. J gave up 2 bases and V 6 bases, and 0 bases lay outside the gene matches. The CDR3 DNA reads TGTGCCAGCAGGGGACAGGGCAATCAGCCCCAGCATTTT. This codes for CASRGQGNQPQHF. Looking up the rest from reference TRBV2 and TRBJ1-5 gives the full variable domain: EPEVTQTPSHQVTQMGQEVILRCVPISNHLYFYWYRQILGQKVEFLVSFYNNEISEKSEIFDDQFSVERPDGSNFTLKIRSTKLEDSAMYFCASRGQGNQPQHFGDGTRLSIL.

V usage is TRBV7-9 and J usage is TRBJ2-1; D perhaps matches TRBD1 (5 bases). This CDR3 spans 17 amino acids. CDR1 is SEHNR and CDR2 is FQNEAQ in the germline V gene (reference sequence). V was trimmed by 2 bases and J by 1 base, leaving 15 bases between them. The CDR3: CASSLSRAGSSYNEQFF. In DNA, the CDR3 is TGTGCCAGCAGCTTATCTAGGGCAGGGTCATCCTACAATGAGCAGTTCTTC.

This clone was seen only once. The genes are TRBV29-1 and TRBJ2-3; 8 bases agree with TRBD2. The CDR3 has 12 residues. CDR1 is SQVTM and CDR2 is ANQGSEA in the germline V gene. The V segment lost 6 bases and the J segment 4 bases; nucleotides outside the gene matches: 3. In DNA form, the CDR3 reads TGCAGCGTCAAGCGGGGGCCAGATACGCAGTATTTT. Protein: CSVKRGPDTQYF.

The J gene is TRBJ2-2, the V gene TRBV23-1, with TRBD2 matching 10 bases. TRBV23-1 is annotated as an ORF whose role is uncertain. The CDR3 spans 17 residues. V was pared by 3 bases and J by 2 bases, with 6 bases of the junction left unmatched. The DNA of the CDR3 is TGCGCCAGCAGTCAGCCAGCGGGAGGGCCAAACACCGGGGAGCTGTTTTTT. Encoded protein: CASSQPAGGPNTGELFF.

The chain carries TRBV13 and TRBJ2-2; 10 bases map to TRBD2. This CDR3 has 20 residues. J lost 1 base, V lost 1 base, and 12 bases had no gene match. CDR1 is PRHDT and CDR2 is FYEKMQ in the germline V gene (reference sequence). As DNA, the CDR3 is TGTGCCAGCAGCTTAGTGGTCCAGCGGGAGGGCCGGAGGAACACCGGGGAGCTGTTTTTT. It yields the protein CASSLVVQREGRRNTGELFF. The variable domain in full, completed from reference TRBV13 and TRBJ2-2, reads AAGVIQSPRHLIKEKRETATLKCYPIPRHDTVYWYQQGPGQDPQFLISFYEKMQSDKGSIPDRFSAQQFSDYHSELNMSSLELGDSALYFCASSLVVQREGRRNTGELFFGEGSRLTVL.

This chain links TRBV18 with TRBJ2-7; the D call may be TRBD1 or TRBD2 (5 bases each). The length of the CDR3 is 14 residues. CDR1 and CDR2 from the germline V gene are KGHSH and LQKENI. V was pared by 3 bases and J by 6 bases, with 15 bases between. Here the CDR3 DNA reads TGTGCCAGCTCACCCCGGGACCGCCTGAGCGAGCAGTACTTC. Translating it yields CASSPRDRLSEQYF.

This chain connects TRBV4-3 to TRBJ2-7; 10 nucleotides agree with TRBD1. Germline-derived CDR1 and CDR2 are LGHNA and YSLEER. The CDR3 extends over 16 amino acids. V shed 1 base, J shed 6 bases, and the junction held 9 bases outside the gene matches. CDR3 sequence reads: CASSQAAGTGEFEQYF. The CDR3 DNA follows: TGCGCCAGCAGCCAAGCGGCTGGGACAGGGGAATTCGAGCAGTACTTC.

This chain connects TRBV14 to TRBJ2-3; 7 nucleotides line up with TRBD2. The junction had 8 bases not matched to a gene; V was cut back by 3 bases and J by 2 bases. The CDR3 is 16 residues long. In germline, CDR1 is SGHDN, CDR2 FVKESK. The CDR3 region is CASSQERREPTDTQYF. The CDR3 DNA reads as TGTGCCAGCAGCCAGGAAAGGCGGGAGCCCACAGATACGCAGTATTTT.

This rearrangement joins TRBV7-9 to TRBJ2-2; a possible D gene is TRBD2 (7 bases). Trimming took 5 bases from V and 7 from J, leaving 23 bases between them. CDR1 SEHNR and CDR2 FQNEAQ come from the germline V gene (reference sequence). The CDR3 totals 17 residues. CDR3 DNA: TGTGCCAGCAGCACCGGACAAGGGAGGGGGAGCATCGGGGAGCTGTTTTTT. Amino acid sequence: CASSTGQGRGSIGELFF.

The J gene is TRBJ1-3, the V gene TRBV7-9, with D hard to call. Looked up from germline, CDR1 is SEHNR and CDR2 is FQNEAQ (reference sequence). The CDR3 totals 12 residues. Trimming removed 5 bases from V and 3 bases from J, with 5 bases in between. This CDR3 reads CASSIGGNTIYF. CDR3 nucleotide sequence: TGTGCCAGCAGCATTGGTGGAAACACCATATATTTT.

This rearrangement joins TRBV4-1 to TRBJ2-2, with D perhaps TRBD1 (6 bases). V shed 2 bases and J shed 1 base, with 8 bases lying between them. Germline CDR1 is MGHRA and CDR2 is YSYEKL. This CDR3 region has 15 residues. The DNA of the CDR3 is TGCGCCAGCAGCCAACCGACAGGGAACACCGGGGAGCTGTTTTTT. It encodes CASSQPTGNTGELFF.

This chain links TRBV18 with TRBJ2-7, with TRBD1 matching 7 bases. V lost 6 bases to trimming and J lost 6 bases; unmatched junction nucleotides: 5. The CDR3 covers 12 residues. Germline V gene data show CDR1 as KGHSH and CDR2 as LQKENI. CDR3 sequence: CASSHGTAEQYF. The DNA for the CDR3 is TGTGCCAGCTCCCACGGGACAGCCGAGCAGTACTTC.

The rearrangement links TRBV5-1 to TRBJ2-7, with D possibly called TRBD1 or TRBD2 (5 bases each). Trimming took off 2 bases at V and 1 base at J, with 13 bases between the two ends. The germline V gene has CDR1 SGHRS and CDR2 YFSETQ. There are 15 residues in the CDR3. The CDR3 protein is CASSFRPGASYEQYF. The CDR3 DNA reads as TGCGCCAGCAGCTTTAGACCCGGGGCTTCCTACGAGCAGTACTTC. The variable domain in full, completed from reference TRBV5-1 and TRBJ2-7, reads KAGVTQTPRYLIKTRGQQVTLSCSPISGHRSVSWYQQTPGQGLQFLFEYFSETQRNKGNFPGRFSGRQFSNSRSEMNVSTLELGDSALYLCASSFRPGASYEQYFGPGTRLTVT.

This rearrangement joins TRBV13 to TRBJ2-5; unclear D gene. Trimming took 0 bases from V and 4 from J, leaving 9 bases between them. CDR1 and CDR2 from the germline V gene are PRHDT and FYEKMQ (reference sequence). The CDR3 runs to 14 residues. DNA for the CDR3: TGTGCCAGCAGCTTAGGTCGAAAGAGAGAGACCCAGTACTTC. This encodes CASSLGRKRETQYF.

The rearrangement uses TRBV2 and TRBJ1-2, with TRBD1 identical over 9 bases. CDR3 size: 14 residues. J lost 5 bases, V lost 6 bases, and 7 bases had no gene match. Germline V gene lookup returns CDR1 SNHLY and CDR2 FYNNEI. Here the CDR3 reads CASSNTGGVYGYTF. In DNA form, the CDR3 reads TGTGCCAGCAGCAACACAGGGGGCGTTTATGGCTACACCTTC.

The chain carries TRBV7-2 and TRBJ2-3; no reliable D call. CDR3 length: 13 amino acids. Trimming took 3 bases from V and 3 from J, leaving 7 bases between them. Germline V CDR1 and CDR2: SGHTA, FQGNSA. The CDR3 sequence is CASSLGATDTQYF. Here the CDR3 DNA reads TGTGCCAGCAGCTTGGGCGCTACAGATACGCAGTATTTT.

This CDR3 reads CASTRNGYEETQYF. In DNA form, the CDR3 reads TGCGCCAGCACCCGGAACGGGTACGAAGAGACCCAGTACTTC. The chain recombines TRBV5-1 with TRBJ2-5; no clear D gene. V was trimmed by 6 bases and J by 3 bases, leaving 15 bases between them. Germline CDR1 and CDR2: SGHRS and YFSETQ. This CDR3 comprises 14 residues.

A few counts support this clone. This chain connects TRBV25-1 to TRBJ2-7; TRBD2 matches 7 bases. Germline values: CDR1 MGHDK, CDR2 SYGVNS. This CDR3 has 14 amino acids. Unmatched junction bases numbered 6, after V lost 2 bases and J lost 5 bases. The CDR3 loop reads CASSEGAGRDEQYF. CDR3 nucleotide sequence: TGTGCCAGCAGTGAAGGAGCGGGAAGAGACGAGCAGTACTTC.

This clone was recorded only once. The V gene is TRBV29-1, the J gene TRBJ2-7; the match to TRBD2 covers 8 bases. V lost 6 bases, J lost 2 bases, and 6 bases stayed unmatched. CDR3 length: 13 residues. CDR1 and CDR2 (germline): SQVTM, ANQGSEA. This CDR3 reads CSVRLASTYEQYF. CDR3 nucleotide sequence: TGCAGCGTGCGACTAGCGAGCACCTACGAGCAGTACTTC.

The V and J genes are TRBV5-1 and TRBJ2-3; 11 bases agree with TRBD2. V lost 5 bases and J lost 4; bases outside the gene matches: 9. The CDR3 consists of 16 residues. The germline V gene encodes CDR1 SGHRS and CDR2 YFSETQ. CDR3 loop: CASSFPPLAGADTQYF. DNA for the CDR3: TGCGCCAGCAGTTTTCCGCCACTAGCGGGAGCAGATACGCAGTATTTT.